This T cell receptor beta chain is drawn from a study of long-term antiretroviral therapy in people with HIV. Points from the study as a whole: All blood samples came from the years 2004 to 2017, possibly under older ART regimens. Pre-ART expanded clones dominated the repertoire at every time point.

Unmatched junction bases numbered 18, after V lost 6 bases and J lost 7 bases. The V gene's germline CDR1 is SQVTM and CDR2 ANQGSEA. This CDR3 has 15 amino acids. Remarks on this clone: Its antigen is not known.

At survey level, the immunoSEQ assay was run in its v3.0 version. Data came from immunoSEQ multiplex PCR; TCRdb stores just in-frame clones and leaves some out. In the table there are some 18,000 clones, around four fifths of which are singletons. Each sample contained roughly 0.95-10 million cryopreserved PBMC, thawed before DNA extraction. The V gene is TRBV29-1, the J gene TRBJ2-7, with TRBD1 matching over 7 bases. The clonotype comes from a man younger than 45 with HIV. Specimen: unsorted PBMCs, collected 2.1 to 2.2 years before starting antiretroviral therapy. The chain's CDR3 is CSVKRGHSDSGEQYF. The CDR3 nucleotides read TGCAGCGTCAAGAGGGGGCACAGCGATTCTGGAGAGCAGTACTTC.